The 19 T cell receptor beta chains in this list originate from one sample, sequenced in a study of T cell responses to AZD1222 COVID-19 vaccine. The table came from immunoSEQ multiplex PCR; TCRdb's copy has only in-frame clones and leaves some out. The sample has about 70,000 clones, 85% seen once. Sequences were derived from peripheral blood, sampled on day 0 of AZD1222 vaccination. The receptors originated from an adult in good health.

The V call is TRBV7-2, the J call TRBJ1-3; possible D gene TRBD1, 5 bases. Per the germline V gene, CDR1 is SGHTA and CDR2 is FQGNSA. Trimming pared 3 bases from V and 0 bases from J, leaving 9 bases between. The CDR3 is 15 amino acids. The CDR3 loop is CASSFDSNSGNTIYF. Written as DNA, the CDR3 is TGTGCCAGCAGCTTCGACAGCAACTCTGGAAACACCATATATTTT.

The rearrangement joins TRBV19 to TRBJ2-1, with 9 bases fitting TRBD2. Germline lookup yields CDR1 LNHDA and CDR2 SQIVND (reference sequence). V shed 4 bases and J 0 bases; nucleotides not matched to a gene: 4. CDR3 length equals 16 residues. The CDR3 DNA reads TGTGCCAGTAGTACTAGCGGGATGAGCTCCTACAATGAGCAGTTCTTC. Translated: CASSTSGMSSYNEQFF.

The chain combines TRBV6-5 with TRBJ2-5, with 11 positions matching TRBD2. CDR1 MNHEY and CDR2 SVGAGI come from the germline V gene. CDR3 size: 15 residues. Losses at the gene ends were 4 bases for V and 4 bases for J; bases not matched to a gene: 5. The CDR3 region is CASSLTSGRAETQYF. CDR3 nucleotides: TGTGCCAGCAGTTTAACTAGCGGGAGAGCAGAGACCCAGTACTTC.

The chain carries TRBV10-1 and TRBJ1-2; D gene uncertain. Germline V gives CDR1 WNHNN, CDR2 SYGVQD (reference sequence). The CDR3 loop spans 13 amino acids. V was pared by 3 bases and J by 3 bases, with 8 bases between. CDR3 sequence reads: CASSDPRHYGYTF. As DNA, the CDR3 is TGCGCCAGCAGTGACCCCAGACACTATGGCTACACCTTC.

The chain links TRBV7-9 to TRBJ1-2; maybe TRBD1 (5 bases). Germline assignment: CDR1 SEHNR and CDR2 FQNEAQ (reference sequence). This CDR3 has 14 residues. V was cut by 2 bases and J by 7 bases, with 14 bases left in between. The DNA for the CDR3 is TGTGCCAGCAGCTTACAGGGAAAGATCTCTGGCTACACCTTC. This translates into CASSLQGKISGYTF.

The V gene is TRBV19, the J gene TRBJ2-5; D is ambiguous. Germline V gene sequence: CDR1 LNHDA, CDR2 SQIVND (reference sequence). The V gene lost 3 bases and the J gene lost 7 bases, with 12 bases spanning the gap. This CDR3 contains 13 residues. CDR3 in DNA: TGTGCCAGTAGTATGAGCCCCGCAGGGACCCAGTACTTC. Its translation: CASSMSPAGTQYF.

The chain couples TRBV6-6 to TRBJ2-1; possibly TRBD2 for D (5 bases). V dropped 3 bases and J dropped 10 bases, with 10 bases sitting between them. The CDR3 runs to 12 residues. Germline CDR1 and CDR2: MNHNY and SVGAGI (reference sequence). The CDR3 bases are TGTGCCAGCAGTTATCTCCCGGGAGAGCAGTTCTTC. This translates into CASSYLPGEQFF.

V gene TRBV7-9 combines with J gene TRBJ2-7; TRBD2 might be the D (7 bases). The germline V gene has CDR1 SEHNR and CDR2 FQNEAQ (reference sequence). CDR3 length: 15 residues. V lost 5 bases to trimming and J lost 0 bases, with 14 bases between them. This CDR3 is CASSPPRGRSYEQYF. Written as DNA, the CDR3 is TGTGCCAGCAGCCCGCCGCGGGGGCGCTCCTACGAGCAGTACTTC.

The rearrangement uses TRBV5-4 and TRBJ1-2; no firm D call. Germline loops: CDR1 SGHNT, CDR2 YYREEE (reference sequence). This CDR3 comprises 15 residues. Trimming took off 4 bases at V and 4 bases at J, with 17 bases between the two ends. CDR3 in amino acids: CASSPGRQRAYGYTF. The CDR3 nucleotides are TGTGCCAGCAGCCCCGGTCGTCAGCGAGCCTATGGCTACACCTTC.

This chain uses TRBV5-1 with TRBJ1-1; D unclear. With 0 bases removed from V and 0 bases from J, the gap between germline ends came to 6 bases. The CDR3 spans 14 residues. Looked up from germline, CDR1 is SGHRS and CDR2 is YFSETQ. As DNA, the CDR3 is TGCGCCAGCAGCTTGGCCTCCATGAACACTGAAGCTTTCTTT. Its translation: CASSLASMNTEAFF.

This clone was counted between two and nine times. This rearrangement joins TRBV7-6 to TRBJ2-3; the match to TRBD1 covers 8 bases. Germline loops: CDR1 SGHVS, CDR2 FNYEAQ. The CDR3 is made up of 14 amino acids. V dropped 7 bases and J dropped 4; count of bases not matched to a gene: 7. The CDR3 coding sequence is TGTGCCAGCATCAAGGGGACAGGATCAGATACGCAGTATTTT. This gives the protein CASIKGTGSDTQYF.

V usage is TRBV19 and J usage is TRBJ1-2; tentatively, D is TRBD1 (5 bases). This CDR3 is 16 amino acids long. The V gene's germline CDR1 is LNHDA and CDR2 SQIVND (reference sequence). Trimming removed 0 bases at V and 4 bases at J, with 15 bases between. CDR3 region: CASSIETAAVGYGYTF. The CDR3 region has the DNA TGTGCCAGTAGTATAGAGACAGCGGCAGTTGGCTATGGCTACACCTTC.

The rearrangement links TRBV19 to TRBJ1-1; no clear D gene. The germline V and J ends were trimmed by 7 bases and 4 bases, with 4 bases remaining between them. This CDR3 spans 10 amino acids. Germline assignment: CDR1 LNHDA and CDR2 SQIVND (reference sequence). The CDR3 DNA is TGTGCCAGTATAGGCACTGAAGCTTTCTTT. Its translation: CASIGTEAFF.

This chain uses TRBV3-1 (or the pseudogene TRBV3-2) with TRBJ1-6; weak D call: TRBD1 (6 bases). CDR1 and CDR2 (germline): LGHDT, YNNKEL (reference sequence). Trimming pared 5 bases from V and 7 bases from J, leaving 9 bases between. This CDR3 region has 13 residues. The DNA for the CDR3 is TGTGCCAGCAGCTTTACAGGGAATTCACCCCTCCACTTT. Amino acid sequence: CASSFTGNSPLHF.

The chain employs TRBV6-6 and TRBJ2-1, with 8 bases lining up with TRBD2. V dropped 5 bases and J dropped 1; count of bases not matched to a gene: 7. Germline V gene lookup returns CDR1 MNHNY and CDR2 SVGAGI (reference sequence). This CDR3 region has 16 residues. The CDR3 DNA is TGTGCCAGCAGTCCGCGGCTAGCGGGTTCCTACAATGAGCAGTTCTTC. Its protein is CASSPRLAGSYNEQFF.

V is TRBV29-1 and J is TRBJ1-2; 7 bases match TRBD1. From germline, CDR1 is SQVTM and CDR2 ANQGSEA. This CDR3 is 14 amino acids long. V lost 4 bases, J lost 4 bases, and 9 bases stayed unmatched. CDR3 nucleotide sequence: TGCAGCGTTGCGGTGGCAGGGGGTAGCTATGGCTACACCTTC. It specifies CSVAVAGGSYGYTF. Full variable domain (missing parts from reference TRBV29-1 and TRBJ1-2): SAVISQKPSRDICQRGTSLTIQCQVDSQVTMMFWYRQQPGQSLTLIATANQGSEATYESGFVIDKFPISRPNLTFSTLTVSNMSPEDSSIYLCSVAVAGGSYGYTFGSGTRLTVV.

V usage is TRBV2 and J usage is TRBJ1-5; the match to TRBD1 covers 8 bases. V lost 5 bases and J lost 2; bases outside the gene matches: 2. Germline CDR1 and CDR2: SNHLY and FYNNEI. The CDR3 length is 14 residues. The CDR3 DNA reads TGTGCCAGCAGTAAGACAGGGGGCAATCAGCCCCAGCATTTT. This codes for CASSKTGGNQPQHF. The whole variable domain, remainder taken from reference TRBV2 and TRBJ1-5, is EPEVTQTPSHQVTQMGQEVILRCVPISNHLYFYWYRQILGQKVEFLVSFYNNEISEKSEIFDDQFSVERPDGSNFTLKIRSTKLEDSAMYFCASSKTGGNQPQHFGDGTRLSIL.

In this sample, this clone turned up once. V is TRBV18 and J is TRBJ1-6; D unclear. The CDR3 is 15 residues long. Germline-derived CDR1 and CDR2 are KGHSH and LQKENI. Trimming pared 3 bases from V and 5 bases from J, leaving 11 bases between. This chain's CDR3 is CASSPPSVNNSPLHF. The CDR3 coding sequence is TGTGCCAGCTCACCTCCCTCAGTTAATAATTCACCCCTCCACTTT.

The gene calls are TRBV10-3 and TRBJ2-5; 10 bases are a match to TRBD2. The CDR3 has 15 amino acids. Germline-derived CDR1 and CDR2 are ENHRY and SYGVKD. The J segment lost 4 bases and the V segment lost 6 bases, leaving 8 bases of the junction unmatched. The CDR3 region has the DNA TGTGCCATCAGCGGGGGCCCTAGCGGGAGAGAGACCCAGTACTTC. Translated, it gives CAISGGPSGRETQYF.